This entry is about one TCR beta chain. These data belong to a study of blood T cell repertoires in COVID-19. Study information: Both acute and convalescent COVID-19 samples were obtained from the United States, Italy and Spain. From T cells, B-cell-depleted T cells, or PBMCs came the material, which was cDNA or gDNA.

Profiled with immunoSEQ multiplex PCR; TCRdb holds only in-frame clones, not every one. The profile covers roughly 280,000 clones, with 85% to 95% appearing a single time and about 3% taken by the ten largest. Recruitment covered about two dozen US areas and drew participants whose ages spanned roughly 18 to 89 years. Trimming took 1 base from V and 0 from J, leaving 6 bases between them. The CDR3 is 14 amino acids. CDR1 is LGHDT and CDR2 is YNNKEL in the germline V gene (reference sequence). The chain uses TRBV3-1 (or the pseudogene TRBV3-2) and TRBJ1-1; TRBD1 might be the D (5 bases). Sequenced: PBMCs or T cells enriched from blood (not recorded which). This receptor was obtained from a man aged 40-55 years who had been exposed to COVID-19. DNA for the CDR3: TGTGCCAGCAGCCAAGTGGGGCTGAACACTGAAGCTTTCTTT. It yields the protein CASSQVGLNTEAFF.